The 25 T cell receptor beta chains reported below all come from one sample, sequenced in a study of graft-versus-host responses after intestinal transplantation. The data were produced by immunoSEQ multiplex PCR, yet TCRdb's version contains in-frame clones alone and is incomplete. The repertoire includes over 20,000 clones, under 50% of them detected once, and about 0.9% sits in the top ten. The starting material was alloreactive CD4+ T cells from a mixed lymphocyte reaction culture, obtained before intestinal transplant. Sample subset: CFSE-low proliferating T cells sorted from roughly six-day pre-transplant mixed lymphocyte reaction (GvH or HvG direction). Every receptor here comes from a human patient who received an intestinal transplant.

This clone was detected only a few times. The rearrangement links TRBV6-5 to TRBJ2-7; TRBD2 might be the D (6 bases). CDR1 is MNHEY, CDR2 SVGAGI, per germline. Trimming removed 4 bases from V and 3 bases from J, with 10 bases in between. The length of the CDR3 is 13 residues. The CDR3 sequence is CASSSPGGYEQYF. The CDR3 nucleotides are TGTGCCAGCAGTTCCCCCGGGGGCTACGAGCAGTACTTC.

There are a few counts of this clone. CDR3 DNA: TGTGCCAGCAGTTACAGTCAGGGTTCGGGGGAGCTGTTTTTT. Its translation: CASSYSQGSGELFF. This sequence joins TRBV6-5 and TRBJ2-2, with a weak D call TRBD1 (5 bases). Looked up from germline, CDR1 is MNHEY and CDR2 is SVGAGI. The CDR3 is 14 residues long. Trimming removed 2 bases at V and 8 bases at J, with 12 bases between.

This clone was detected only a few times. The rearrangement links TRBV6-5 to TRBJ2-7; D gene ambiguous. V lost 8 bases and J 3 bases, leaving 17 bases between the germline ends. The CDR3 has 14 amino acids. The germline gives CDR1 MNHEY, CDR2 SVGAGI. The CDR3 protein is CASSVSSPGYEQYF. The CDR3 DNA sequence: TGTGCCAGCTCCGTTAGTTCCCCGGGCTACGAGCAGTACTTC.

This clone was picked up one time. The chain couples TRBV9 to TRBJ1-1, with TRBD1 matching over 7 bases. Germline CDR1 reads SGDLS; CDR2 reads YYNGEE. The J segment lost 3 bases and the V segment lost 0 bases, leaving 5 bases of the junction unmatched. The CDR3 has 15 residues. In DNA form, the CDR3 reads TGTGCCAGCAGCGTAGATGGGACAGCCTACACTGAAGCTTTCTTT. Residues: CASSVDGTAYTEAFF.

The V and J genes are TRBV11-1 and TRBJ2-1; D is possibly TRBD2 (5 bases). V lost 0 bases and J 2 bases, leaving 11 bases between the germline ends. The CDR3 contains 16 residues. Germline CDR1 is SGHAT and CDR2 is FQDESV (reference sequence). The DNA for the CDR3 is TGTGCCAGCAGCTTAGCTGGTCGGGGTACCTACAATGAGCAGTTCTTC. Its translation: CASSLAGRGTYNEQFF. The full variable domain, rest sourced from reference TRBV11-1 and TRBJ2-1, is EAEVAQSPRYKITEKSQAVAFWCDPISGHATLYWYRQILGQGPELLVQFQDESVVDDSQLPKDRFSAERLKGVDSTLKIQPAELGDSAMYLCASSLAGRGTYNEQFFGPGTRLTVL.

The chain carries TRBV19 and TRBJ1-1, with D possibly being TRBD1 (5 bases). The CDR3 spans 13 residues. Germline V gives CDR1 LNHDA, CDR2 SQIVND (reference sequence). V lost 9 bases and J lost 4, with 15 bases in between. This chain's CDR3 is CASDWGVGTEAFF. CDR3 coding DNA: TGTGCCAGCGACTGGGGGGTGGGCACTGAAGCTTTCTTT.

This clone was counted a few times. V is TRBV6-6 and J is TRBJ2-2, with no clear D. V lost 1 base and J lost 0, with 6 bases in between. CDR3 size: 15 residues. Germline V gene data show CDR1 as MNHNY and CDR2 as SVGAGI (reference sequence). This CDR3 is CASSYYTANTGELFF. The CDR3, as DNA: TGTGCCAGCAGTTACTATACAGCGAACACCGGGGAGCTGTTTTTT.

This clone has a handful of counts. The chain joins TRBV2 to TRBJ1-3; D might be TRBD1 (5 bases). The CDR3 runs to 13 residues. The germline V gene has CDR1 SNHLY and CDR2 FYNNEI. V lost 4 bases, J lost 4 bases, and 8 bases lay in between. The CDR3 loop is CASSAGEGNTIYF. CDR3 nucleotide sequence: TGTGCCAGCAGTGCGGGGGAGGGAAACACCATATATTTT.

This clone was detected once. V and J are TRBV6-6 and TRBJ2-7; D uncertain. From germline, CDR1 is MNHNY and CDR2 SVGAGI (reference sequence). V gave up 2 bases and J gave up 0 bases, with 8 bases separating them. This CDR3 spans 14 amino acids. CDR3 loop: CASSYTPNSYEQYF. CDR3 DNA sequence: TGTGCCAGCAGTTACACTCCTAACTCCTACGAGCAGTACTTC.

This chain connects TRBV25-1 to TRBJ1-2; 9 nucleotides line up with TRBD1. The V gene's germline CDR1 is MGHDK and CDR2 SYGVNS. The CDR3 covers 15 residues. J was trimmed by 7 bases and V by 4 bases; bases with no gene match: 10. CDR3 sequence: CASSAPTGTGSGYTF. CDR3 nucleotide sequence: TGTGCCAGCAGTGCCCCCACCGGGACAGGGAGTGGCTACACCTTC.

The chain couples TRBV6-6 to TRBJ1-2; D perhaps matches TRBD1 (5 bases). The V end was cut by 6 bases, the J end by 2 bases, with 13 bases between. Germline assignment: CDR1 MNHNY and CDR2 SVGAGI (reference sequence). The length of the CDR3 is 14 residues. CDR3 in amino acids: CASSRPGLNYGYTF. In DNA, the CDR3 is TGTGCCAGCAGCCGCCCAGGGCTAAACTATGGCTACACCTTC.

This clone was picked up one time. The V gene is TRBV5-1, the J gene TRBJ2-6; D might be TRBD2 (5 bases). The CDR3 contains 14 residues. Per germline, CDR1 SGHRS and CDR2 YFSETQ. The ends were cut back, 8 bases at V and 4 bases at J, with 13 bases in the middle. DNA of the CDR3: TGCGCCAGTTATTCCCCGGGGGGGGCCAACGTCCTGACTTTC. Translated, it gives CASYSPGGANVLTF.

As DNA, the CDR3 is TGTGCCAGCAGTGAAGGATGGCTAGCGGGGGCCCAAGAGACCCAGTACTTC. Protein sequence: CASSEGWLAGAQETQYF. The V gene is TRBV6-1, the J gene TRBJ2-5, with TRBD2 matching 10 bases. Per germline, CDR1 MNHNS and CDR2 SASEGT. CDR3 size: 17 residues. The V gene end was trimmed by 1 base and the J gene end by 1 base; junction bases not matched to a gene: 6.

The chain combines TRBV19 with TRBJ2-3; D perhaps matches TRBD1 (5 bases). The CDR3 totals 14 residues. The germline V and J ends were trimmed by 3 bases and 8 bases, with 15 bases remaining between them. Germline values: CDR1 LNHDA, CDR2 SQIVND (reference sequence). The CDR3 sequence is CASSIKTDMGTQYF. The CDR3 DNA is TGTGCCAGTAGTATCAAGACAGATATGGGTACGCAGTATTTT.

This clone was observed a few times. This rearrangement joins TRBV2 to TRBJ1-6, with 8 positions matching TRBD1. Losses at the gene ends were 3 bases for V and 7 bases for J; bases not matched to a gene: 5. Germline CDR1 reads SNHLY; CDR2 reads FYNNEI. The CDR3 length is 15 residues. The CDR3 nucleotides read TGTGCCAGCAGTGACGAGGGGACAGGAAATTCACCCCTCCACTTT. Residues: CASSDEGTGNSPLHF. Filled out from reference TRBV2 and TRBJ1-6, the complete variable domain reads EPEVTQTPSHQVTQMGQEVILRCVPISNHLYFYWYRQILGQKVEFLVSFYNNEISEKSEIFDDQFSVERPDGSNFTLKIRSTKLEDSAMYFCASSDEGTGNSPLHFGNGTRLTVT.

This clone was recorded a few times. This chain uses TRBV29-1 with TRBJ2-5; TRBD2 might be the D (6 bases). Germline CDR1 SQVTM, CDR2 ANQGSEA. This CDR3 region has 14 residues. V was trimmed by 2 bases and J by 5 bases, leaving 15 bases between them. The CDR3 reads CSVEWGVGDETQYF. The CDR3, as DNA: TGCAGCGTTGAATGGGGGGTAGGAGACGAGACCCAGTACTTC.

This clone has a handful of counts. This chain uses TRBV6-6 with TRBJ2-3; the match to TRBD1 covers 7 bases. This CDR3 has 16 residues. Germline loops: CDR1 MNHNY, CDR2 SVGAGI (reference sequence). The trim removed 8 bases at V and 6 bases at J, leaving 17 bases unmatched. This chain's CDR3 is CASSRQGTTMVDTQYF. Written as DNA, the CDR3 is TGTGCCAGCTCCCGACAGGGTACCACCATGGTGGATACGCAGTATTTT.

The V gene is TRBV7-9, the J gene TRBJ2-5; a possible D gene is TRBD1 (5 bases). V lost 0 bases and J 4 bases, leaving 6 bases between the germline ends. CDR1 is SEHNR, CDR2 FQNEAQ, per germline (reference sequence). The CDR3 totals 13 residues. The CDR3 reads CASSLAGVETQYF. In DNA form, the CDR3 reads TGTGCCAGCAGCTTAGCAGGGGTAGAGACCCAGTACTTC. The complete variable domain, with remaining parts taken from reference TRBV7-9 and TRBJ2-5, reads DTGVSQNPRHKITKRGQNVTFRCDPISEHNRLYWYRQTLGQGPEFLTYFQNEAQLEKSRLLSDRFSAERPKGSFSTLEIQRTEQGDSAMYLCASSLAGVETQYFGPGTRLLVL.

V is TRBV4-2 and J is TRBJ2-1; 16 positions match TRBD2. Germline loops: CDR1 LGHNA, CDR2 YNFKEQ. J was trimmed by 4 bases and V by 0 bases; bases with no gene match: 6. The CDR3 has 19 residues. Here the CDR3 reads CASSQDRGLAGGAYNEQFF. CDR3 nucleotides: TGTGCCAGCAGCCAAGATAGGGGACTAGCGGGGGGGGCGTACAATGAGCAGTTCTTC.

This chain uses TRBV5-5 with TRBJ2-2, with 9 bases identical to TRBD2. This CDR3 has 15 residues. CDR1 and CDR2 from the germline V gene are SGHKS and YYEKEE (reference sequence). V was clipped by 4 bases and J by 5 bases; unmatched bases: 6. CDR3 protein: CASSGGTSWTGELFF. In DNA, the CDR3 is TGTGCCAGCAGCGGCGGGACTAGCTGGACCGGGGAGCTGTTTTTT. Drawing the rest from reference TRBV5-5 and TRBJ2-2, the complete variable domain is DAGVTQSPTHLIKTRGQQVTLRCSPISGHKSVSWYQQVLGQGPQFIFQYYEKEERGRGNFPDRFSARQFPNYSSELNVNALLLGDSALYLCASSGGTSWTGELFFGEGSRLTVL.

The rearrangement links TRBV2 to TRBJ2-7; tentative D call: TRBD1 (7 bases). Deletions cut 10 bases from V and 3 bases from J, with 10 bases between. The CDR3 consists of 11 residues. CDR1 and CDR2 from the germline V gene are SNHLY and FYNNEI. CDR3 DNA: TGTGCCACCCAGGGGGGCTACGAGCAGTACTTC. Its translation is CATQGGYEQYF.

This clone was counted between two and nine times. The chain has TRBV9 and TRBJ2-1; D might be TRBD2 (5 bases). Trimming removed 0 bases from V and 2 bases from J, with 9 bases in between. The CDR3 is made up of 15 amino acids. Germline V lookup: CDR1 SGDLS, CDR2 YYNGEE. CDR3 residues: CASSVVEGPYNEQFF. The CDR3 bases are TGTGCCAGCAGCGTAGTTGAGGGCCCCTACAATGAGCAGTTCTTC.

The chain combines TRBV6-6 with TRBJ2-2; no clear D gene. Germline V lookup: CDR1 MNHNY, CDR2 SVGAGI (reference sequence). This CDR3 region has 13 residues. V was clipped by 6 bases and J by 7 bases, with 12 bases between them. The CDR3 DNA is TGTGCCAGCAGCCGAACCACCGGCGGGGAGCTGTTTTTT. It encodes CASSRTTGGELFF.

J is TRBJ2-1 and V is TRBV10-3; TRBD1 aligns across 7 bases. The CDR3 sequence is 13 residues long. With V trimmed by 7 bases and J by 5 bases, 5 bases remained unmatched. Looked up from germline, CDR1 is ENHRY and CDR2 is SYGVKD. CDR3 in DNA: TGTGCCATCACCCCGGACAGGAACAATGAGCAGTTCTTC. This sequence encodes CAITPDRNNEQFF.

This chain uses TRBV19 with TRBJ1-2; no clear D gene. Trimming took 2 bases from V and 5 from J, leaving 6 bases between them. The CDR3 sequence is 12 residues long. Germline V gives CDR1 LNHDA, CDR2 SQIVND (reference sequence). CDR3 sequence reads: CASSITGYGYTF. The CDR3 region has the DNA TGTGCCAGTAGTATAACGGGATATGGCTACACCTTC.